This TCR beta chain was identified in a study of blood T cell repertoires in COVID-19. Study-wide context: Some COVID-19 samples were acute and others convalescent; all came from the United States, Italy and Spain.

The ends lost 1 base at V and 3 bases at J; junction bases unmatched: 6. Germline CDR1 and CDR2: MGHRA and YSYEKL. The CDR3 has 16 amino acids. Assay used: immunoSEQ multiplex PCR; TCRdb lists only in-frame clones, some missing. This table holds roughly 320,000 clones, roughly 86% found once. J is TRBJ1-5 and V is TRBV4-1, with 7 bases aligning to TRBD1. Sequenced material: peripheral blood. This TCR was recovered from a woman in her 30s with COVID-19, enrolled during active disease. The CDR3 here is CASSQVRGQNNQPQHF. The CDR3 DNA sequence: TGCGCCAGCAGCCAAGTAAGGGGACAGAACAATCAGCCCCAGCATTTT.